Each of the 24 T cell receptor beta chains below was sequenced from the same sample in a study of T cell responses to AZD1222 COVID-19 vaccine. Repertoires were generated with immunoSEQ multiplex PCR, while TCRdb's copy carries only in-frame clones and drops some. The sample lists roughly 260,000 clones, 85% to 95% occurring once. The specimen comprised peripheral blood, sampled on day 0 of AZD1222 vaccination. The receptors stem from an adult in good health.

The V call is TRBV11-1, the J call TRBJ2-2, with D unclear. The germline CDR1 and CDR2 sequences are SGHAT and FQDESV (reference sequence). The V and J ends lost 6 bases and 4 bases respectively, with 18 bases between them. The CDR3 is made up of 16 amino acids. CDR3 bases: TGTGCCAGCAGTTATTATCCAGAGGCTTCCACCGGGGAGCTGTTTTTT. Translation: CASSYYPEASTGELFF. The variable domain in full, completed from reference TRBV11-1 and TRBJ2-2, reads EAEVAQSPRYKITEKSQAVAFWCDPISGHATLYWYRQILGQGPELLVQFQDESVVDDSQLPKDRFSAERLKGVDSTLKIQPAELGDSAMYLCASSYYPEASTGELFFGEGSRLTVL.

The chain uses TRBV18 and TRBJ1-4; D remains unclear. Germline V gene lookup returns CDR1 KGHSH and CDR2 LQKENI. V was pared by 3 bases and J by 7 bases, with 12 bases between. The CDR3 has 14 residues. The CDR3 region is CASSPGQDSEKLFF. As DNA, the CDR3 is TGTGCCAGCTCACCGGGCCAGGATAGTGAAAAACTGTTTTTT.

The chain combines TRBV6-1 with TRBJ1-2, with no clear D. The CDR3 extends over 13 amino acids. From germline, CDR1 is MNHNS and CDR2 SASEGT. V lost 3 bases, J lost 1 base, and 6 bases lay in between. CDR3 coding DNA: TGTGCCAGCAGTGAGCAGGTTAACTATGGCTACACCTTC. Translated, it gives CASSEQVNYGYTF.

For the CDR3, the DNA is TGTGCCAGCTCACCCTGGGGCCCGAACACTGAAGCTTTCTTT. It is translated as CASSPWGPNTEAFF. V gene TRBV18 combines with J gene TRBJ1-1; the D gene is possibly TRBD1 (5 bases). The germline V and J ends were trimmed by 3 bases and 1 base, with 9 bases remaining between them. The germline V gene has CDR1 KGHSH and CDR2 LQKENI. The CDR3 has 14 amino acids.

This clone was picked up one time. V and J are TRBV20-1 and TRBJ2-1, with D perhaps matching TRBD1 (6 bases). Trimming stripped 4 bases from V and 5 bases from J, with 6 bases between. The CDR3 spans 11 residues. CDR1 is DFQATT and CDR2 is SNEGSKA in the germline V gene (reference sequence). The CDR3 loop reads CSATGDNEQFF. Here the CDR3 DNA reads TGCAGTGCTACAGGGGACAATGAGCAGTTCTTC.

This clone showed up just once. The genes are TRBV2 and TRBJ2-3; weak D call: TRBD1 (6 bases). Germline lookup yields CDR1 SNHLY and CDR2 FYNNEI. The V gene lost 6 bases and the J gene lost 5 bases, with 21 bases spanning the gap. This CDR3 region has 16 residues. The CDR3 sequence is CASSQNGQTFRDTQYF. The DNA of the CDR3 is TGTGCCAGCAGCCAAAACGGACAGACATTTCGAGATACGCAGTATTTT.

The rearrangement links TRBV7-2 to TRBJ2-3; 10 bases are a match to TRBD2. Germline V gene lookup returns CDR1 SGHTA and CDR2 FQGNSA. Germline trimming cut 6 bases from V and 6 bases from J; bases unmatched to any gene: 15. The CDR3 covers 17 residues. The CDR3, as DNA: TGTGCCAGCAGGGATGGGCTAGCGGGGGTACCGAGGGATACGCAGTATTTT. It translates to CASRDGLAGVPRDTQYF.

The rearrangement links TRBV7-9 to TRBJ1-3; no clear D gene. The germline V gene has CDR1 SEHNR and CDR2 FQNEAQ (reference sequence). Trimming took 0 bases from V and 4 from J, leaving 10 bases between them. The CDR3 contains 15 residues. The CDR3 loop reads CASSLATEGGNTIYF. CDR3 nucleotide sequence: TGTGCCAGCAGCTTAGCGACCGAAGGAGGAAACACCATATATTTT. The full variable domain, in which reference TRBV7-9 and TRBJ1-3 provide the parts outside the CDR3, is DTGVSQNPRHKITKRGQNVTFRCDPISEHNRLYWYRQTLGQGPEFLTYFQNEAQLEKSRLLSDRFSAERPKGSFSTLEIQRTEQGDSAMYLCASSLATEGGNTIYFGEGSWLTVV.

The V and J genes are TRBV28 and TRBJ2-7; TRBD1 matches 11 bases. The CDR3 runs to 18 residues. V trimming: 5 bases; J trimming: 3 bases; junction bases outside the gene matches: 15. CDR1 is MDHEN and CDR2 is SYDVKM in the germline V gene. In DNA, the CDR3 is TGTGCCAGCAGTGCCGGGGGAGGGACAGGGGGTTTTTTCTACGAGCAGTACTTC. As protein: CASSAGGGTGGFFYEQYF.

The chain joins TRBV7-9 to TRBJ1-1; a weak D match, TRBD1 (6 bases). The V and J ends lost 3 bases and 10 bases respectively, with 15 bases between them. Germline V gives CDR1 SEHNR, CDR2 FQNEAQ (reference sequence). The CDR3 spans 13 residues. The CDR3 here is CASSLPTGRGAFF. Written as DNA, the CDR3 is TGTGCCAGCAGCTTGCCGACAGGCCGAGGAGCTTTCTTT.

The rearrangement joins TRBV9 to TRBJ2-2, with 7 bases matching TRBD2. V lost 2 bases, J lost 2 bases, and 15 bases stayed unmatched. Germline-derived CDR1 and CDR2 are SGDLS and YYNGEE. CDR3 length: 19 amino acids. In DNA form, the CDR3 reads TGTGCCAGCAGCGTCGAGATAGCGGGCCTTGGGACTAACACCGGGGAGCTGTTTTTT. Translation: CASSVEIAGLGTNTGELFF.

The chain uses TRBV20-1 and TRBJ1-1, with D tentatively TRBD1 (6 bases). The CDR3 loop spans 8 amino acids. In germline, CDR1 is DFQATT, CDR2 SNEGSKA (reference sequence). The CDR3 coding sequence is TGCAGGCTCAGGGGAGCTTTCTTT. Translated: CRLRGAFF.

The rearrangement links TRBV5-1 to TRBJ2-5, with 9 bases matching TRBD1. This CDR3 has 14 amino acids. Trimming at V came to 5 bases and at J to 1 base, leaving 3 bases not matched to a gene. Germline V gene sequence: CDR1 SGHRS, CDR2 YFSETQ. CDR3 region: CASRAQGAQETQYF. CDR3 nucleotides: TGCGCCAGCAGGGCACAGGGGGCCCAAGAGACCCAGTACTTC.

This clone appeared once. The CDR3 nucleotides are TGTGCCAGCAGCTTCGGACGGGGCAATGAGCAGTTCTTC. Translation gives CASSFGRGNEQFF. The chain couples TRBV11-2 to TRBJ2-1; a possible D gene is TRBD2 (5 bases). Germline assignment: CDR1 SGHAT and CDR2 FQNNGV. CDR3 size: 13 residues. Trimming stripped 3 bases from V and 6 bases from J, with 9 bases between.

This clone was counted between two and nine times. Here the CDR3 DNA reads TGTGCCAGCGAAGGGTTACAGTTCCCCGGGGAGCTGTTTTTT. It specifies CASEGLQFPGELFF. The chain joins TRBV2 to TRBJ2-2; D remains ambiguous. Between the trimmed V and J ends, which lost 8 bases and 6 bases, there was a span of 16 bases. Germline V gene sequence: CDR1 SNHLY, CDR2 FYNNEI. The CDR3 totals 14 residues.

The rearrangement links TRBV2 to TRBJ1-1; D ambiguous. This CDR3 is 13 amino acids long. Germline V lookup: CDR1 SNHLY, CDR2 FYNNEI. V shed 3 bases and J shed 1 base, with 6 bases lying between them. The CDR3 bases are TGTGCCAGCAGTGAGTGGGGGAACACTGAAGCTTTCTTT. Its translation: CASSEWGNTEAFF. Looking up the rest from reference TRBV2 and TRBJ1-1 gives the full variable domain: EPEVTQTPSHQVTQMGQEVILRCVPISNHLYFYWYRQILGQKVEFLVSFYNNEISEKSEIFDDQFSVERPDGSNFTLKIRSTKLEDSAMYFCASSEWGNTEAFFGQGTRLTVV.

This chain links TRBV18 with TRBJ2-5; D is unresolved. V gave up 5 bases and J gave up 2 bases, with 3 bases separating them. The CDR3 runs 11 residues. Germline CDR1 KGHSH, CDR2 LQKENI. In DNA form, the CDR3 reads TGTGCCAGCTCAACACAAGAGACCCAGTACTTC. Its translation: CASSTQETQYF.

CDR3 sequence (DNA): TGCGCCAGCAGCCGTTCCGGGACAGGGAACCAATACAATGAGCAGTTCTTC. Translating gives CASSRSGTGNQYNEQFF. The chain is built from TRBV4-1 and TRBJ2-1; 9 bases match TRBD1. The CDR3 is made up of 17 amino acids. Trimming took 4 bases from V and 4 from J; bases not matched to a gene: 11. CDR1 and CDR2 from the germline V gene are MGHRA and YSYEKL.

V and J are TRBV24-1 and TRBJ2-1; D is perhaps TRBD1 (5 bases). CDR3 length: 15 amino acids. V was trimmed by 3 bases and J by 6 bases, leaving 14 bases between them. The V gene's germline CDR1 is KGHDR and CDR2 SFDVKD. For the CDR3, the DNA is TGTGCCACCAGTGATGAGACAGAATCGGGCAATGAGCAGTTCTTC. This sequence encodes CATSDETESGNEQFF.

A single count supports this clone. This chain connects TRBV5-1 to TRBJ2-7; D ambiguous. Germline lookup yields CDR1 SGHRS and CDR2 YFSETQ. CDR3 length equals 13 residues. The V gene lost 3 bases and the J gene lost 5 bases, with 12 bases spanning the gap. CDR3 region: CASSSGSLNEQYF. Here the CDR3 DNA reads TGCGCCAGCAGCTCCGGCAGTCTCAACGAGCAGTACTTC.

Here the CDR3 reads CASSYAGLDEQYF. Here the CDR3 DNA reads TGTGCCAGCAGTTACGCAGGGCTCGACGAGCAGTACTTC. This chain uses TRBV6-2 or TRBV6-3 with TRBJ2-7, with D possibly matching TRBD1 (5 bases). There are 13 residues in the CDR3. Deletions cut 2 bases from V and 5 bases from J, with 10 bases between. Germline CDR1 MNHEY, CDR2 SVGEGT.

The chain is built from TRBV7-9 and TRBJ2-1, with D unclear. With 1 base removed from V and 8 bases from J, the gap between germline ends came to 12 bases. The germline CDR1 and CDR2 sequences are SEHNR and FQNEAQ (reference sequence). The CDR3 loop spans 14 amino acids. The CDR3 is CASSLDGWAHEQFF. The CDR3 nucleotides read TGTGCCAGCAGCTTAGACGGATGGGCCCATGAGCAGTTCTTC.

The chain employs TRBV7-2 and TRBJ2-1; 11 bases line up with TRBD2. This CDR3 comprises 16 residues. From germline, CDR1 is SGHTA and CDR2 FQGNSA. After removal of 5 bases from V and 9 bases from J, the junction contained 12 bases not matched to a gene. CDR3 sequence reads: CASSPLLAGGRSEQFF. The CDR3 region has the DNA TGTGCCAGCAGCCCACTATTAGCGGGAGGGCGCAGTGAGCAGTTCTTC.

On this clone: A read error may produce the germline difference seen at one junction end. This rearrangement joins TRBV2 to TRBJ2-4, with D perhaps matching TRBD1 (6 bases). Per germline, CDR1 SNHLY and CDR2 FYNNEI. There are 15 residues in the CDR3. This CDR3 reads CASREGLRDIDIQYF. In DNA, the CDR3 is TGTGCCAGCAGAGAAGGGTTAAGGGACATAGACATTCAGTACTTC.